Listed below are T cell receptor beta chains from one sample, sequenced in a study of molecular identifiers for immune sequencing clone quantification. Using its own MiXCR run on the PCR reads, TCRdb lists one record per CDR3 protein. This sample has about half a million distinct CDR3 sequences, with about a fifth found just once. The sequencing sample was made of naive CD8+ T cells from blood, with Jurkat cell RNA spiked in. Source of these receptors: a human donor in good health. Some libraries in this study had Jurkat cell RNA spiked in. Each CDR3 is given with its conserved first and last residue. Fields, in order: V gene, clone size, J gene, D gene, CDR3 DNA, CDR3 protein. D genes are given only for firm matches. Size is stated for part of the rows, as once, few or many counts, or as a class when the clone is expanded.

TRBV7-8,many,TRBJ1-4,NA,TGTGCCAGCAGCCCATGGGGGGGGTCGGACGAAAAACTGTTTTTT,CASSPWGGSDEKLFF
TRBV28,NA,TRBJ1-1,NA,TGTGCCAGCAAAACAGTGAACACTGAAGCTTTCTTT,CASKTVNTEAFF
TRBV20-1,NA,TRBJ1-5,NA,TGCAGTGCTAGAGATCCAAGGGAGGTCTCCAATAGCAATCAGCCCCAGCATTTT,CSARDPREVSNSNQPQHF
TRBV6-1,few,TRBJ2-7,NA,TGTGCCAGCATCCAATGGGAGGGACAGAGGAAGCAGTACTTC,CASIQWEGQRKQYF
TRBV12-3/TRBV12-4,many,TRBJ2-3,TRBD2,TGTGCCAGCAGTTTGATCGGGAGGGCCCCTGGAGATACGCAGTATTTT,CASSLIGRAPGDTQYF
TRBV6-2/TRBV6-3,many,TRBJ1-1,NA,TGTGCCAGTGTCGGGACGCCCCTGAACACTGAAGCTTTCTTT,CASVGTPLNTEAFF
TRBV27,few,TRBJ1-1,NA,TGTGCCAGCAGTTTTGGGGGGTCGGGGTTCACTGAAGCTTTCTTT,CASSFGGSGFTEAFF
TRBV27,NA,TRBJ2-1,TRBD1,TGTGCCAGCAGTGGACAGGGGGCTGGGGGTGAGCAGTTCTTC,CASSGQGAGGEQFF
TRBV28,many,TRBJ2-7,TRBD1,TGTGCCAGCAGTGACAGGGTGACATACGAGCAGTACTTC,CASSDRVTYEQYF
TRBV4-3,NA,TRBJ2-7,TRBD2,TGCGCCAGCAGCCAAGGCCAGCGGGGGGGCTACGAGCAGTACTTC,CASSQGQRGGYEQYF
TRBV4-1,NA,TRBJ1-6,TRBD1,TGCGCCAGCAGCTTTTCGACAGGGGATAATTCACCCCTCCACTTT,CASSFSTGDNSPLHF
TRBV20-1,NA,TRBJ2-7,TRBD1,TGCAGTGCTAGATCGGACAGGGGGTCCTACGAGCAGTACTTC,CSARSDRGSYEQYF
TRBV7-9,many,TRBJ2-3,NA,TGTGCCAGCAGTTCCGAACAGGGAACGCAGTATTTT,CASSSEQGTQYF
TRBV28,many,TRBJ2-7,TRBD1,TGTGCCAGCAGCCCTCATGGGACAGGGGTATGGTACTTC,CASSPHGTGVWYF
TRBV6-2/TRBV6-3,NA,TRBJ2-1,NA,TGTGCCAGCAGTTACTCGAAAGCGGATGCCTACAATGAGCAGTTCTTC,CASSYSKADAYNEQFF
TRBV20-1,many,TRBJ1-1,NA,TGCAGTGCTAGAGACAGGCGGAGGACTGAAGCTTTCTTT,CSARDRRRTEAFF
TRBV6-5,many,TRBJ2-3,NA,TGTGCCAGCAGGTCGGGACGGGAGAGTGTCTCTAGCACAGATACGCAGTATTTT,CASRSGRESVSSTDTQYF
TRBV7-9,many,TRBJ1-1,NA,TGTGCCAGCAGCTCCCACGGCATGAACACTGAAGCTTTCTTT,CASSSHGMNTEAFF
TRBV6-5,many,TRBJ1-5,NA,TGTGCCAGCAGTTGGACACGCAATCAGCCCCAGCATTTT,CASSWTRNQPQHF
TRBV7-9,NA,TRBJ2-1,TRBD2,TGTGCCAGCAGCCATCGACTAGCGAGCACCTACAATGAGCAGTTCTTC,CASSHRLASTYNEQFF
TRBV7-6,NA,TRBJ2-3,TRBD2,TGTGCCAGCAGCTCCAGGACTAGCGGGAGGGACACAGATACGCAGTATTTT,CASSSRTSGRDTDTQYF
TRBV20-1,many,TRBJ2-2,NA,TGCAGTGCTGCACGCACCGGGGAGCTGTTTTTT,CSAARTGELFF
TRBV7-9,NA,TRBJ1-1,NA,TGTGCCGGCAGCTCTATGAACACTGAAGCTTTCTTT,CAGSSMNTEAFF
TRBV7-9,many,TRBJ2-3,TRBD2,TGTGCCAGCAGCCCCCGGACTAGCGGGAGTGGGGGAGATACGCAGTATTTT,CASSPRTSGSGGDTQYF
TRBV5-6,few,TRBJ1-3,NA,TGTGCCAGCAGCTTGATCCGCGACTCTGGAAACACCATATATTTT,CASSLIRDSGNTIYF
TRBV9,few,TRBJ1-3,TRBD1,TGTGCCAGCAGCGCACCCCGACAGGGTACTGGAAACACCATATATTTT,CASSAPRQGTGNTIYF
TRBV7-9,many,TRBJ1-5,TRBD1,TGTGCCAGCAGCTCCGGGACAGGCTTTTTGATGGAGCCCCAGCATTTT,CASSSGTGFLMEPQHF
TRBV7-2,few,TRBJ2-2,NA,TGTGCCAGCAGAGGACAGCGAGAGAACACCGGGGAGCTGTTTTTT,CASRGQRENTGELFF
TRBV29-1,NA,TRBJ2-7,NA,TGCAGCGTTGAGTCAGCCTCAGTACCCTACGAGCAGTACTTC,CSVESASVPYEQYF
TRBV24-1,many,TRBJ2-2,NA,TGTGCCACCAGTGATCTGGGCAGCTTCGCGAACACCGGGGAGCTGTTTTTT,CATSDLGSFANTGELFF
TRBV30,NA,TRBJ2-1,NA,TGTGCCTGGAAAACGGGAGATGCCGATGAGCAGTTCTTC,CAWKTGDADEQFF
TRBV10-3,many,TRBJ2-6,NA,TGTGCCATCACCGCGGAATCTGGGGCCAACGTCCTGACTTTC,CAITAESGANVLTF
TRBV6-2/TRBV6-3,few,TRBJ2-3,TRBD1,TGTGCCAGCAGTTACGACAGGGTCACAGATACGCAGTATTTT,CASSYDRVTDTQYF
TRBV29-1,NA,TRBJ2-1,NA,TGCAGCGCCGGATTAGCGGAGGACAATGAGCAGTTCTTC,CSAGLAEDNEQFF
TRBV6-5,many,TRBJ2-7,NA,TGTGCCAGTCAGGGCCCGTACGAGCAGTACTTC,CASQGPYEQYF
TRBV24-1,few,TRBJ2-1,NA,TGTGCCACCAGTGATTTTTGGGAGGCTTGTTATTACTCCTATGAGCAGTTCTTC,CATSDFWEACYYSYEQFF
TRBV3-2,NA,TRBJ2-2,NA,TGTGCCAGCAGCCAAGTAATTGAAGGAAATAACACCGGGGAGCTGTTTTTT,CASSQVIEGNNTGELFF
TRBV7-2,many,TRBJ2-1,TRBD2,TGTGCCACGGGATCGGGGGGGGCTAGCTACAATGAGCAGTTCTTC,CATGSGGASYNEQFF
TRBV4-1,few,TRBJ2-4,TRBD1,TGCGCCAGCAGCCAAGATCCAGGGGGCAAAAACATTCAGTACTTC,CASSQDPGGKNIQYF
TRBV7-9,many,TRBJ2-7,TRBD2,TGTGCCAGCAGTTCCCCGGGACTAGCGGCCCACGAGCAGTACTTC,CASSSPGLAAHEQYF
TRBV12-3/TRBV12-4,many,TRBJ1-2,NA,TGTGCCAGCAGTTTTCCAGGCACTTATGGCTACACCTTC,CASSFPGTYGYTF
TRBV28,NA,TRBJ1-4,NA,TGTGCCAGCAGTTCCCCTCTCCAAGGGGAACTGCTTTTT,CASSSPLQGELLF
TRBV4-1,few,TRBJ2-5,NA,TGCGCCAGCAGCCAAGATAGACTACAAGAGACCCAGTACTTC,CASSQDRLQETQYF
TRBV10-3,NA,TRBJ2-5,NA,TGTGCCATCAGTGAGATCTGGGAAGAGACCCAGTCCTTC,CAISEIWEETQSF
TRBV6-2/TRBV6-3,few,TRBJ2-5,NA,TGTGCCAGCAGTTCCACTAGCAAGTGGGAGACCCAGTACTTC,CASSSTSKWETQYF
TRBV30,many,TRBJ1-3,TRBD1,TGTGCCTGGAGAGCAACAGGGGGGATCGACACCATATATTTT,CAWRATGGIDTIYF
TRBV11-2,few,TRBJ1-4,NA,TGTGCCAGCAGCTTAGAGGTTACGAGTGAAAAACTGTTTTTT,CASSLEVTSEKLFF